This TCR beta chain originates from a study of T cell changes during pregnancy in multiple sclerosis (dated by TCRdb to about 2019). With regard to the full study: In women with multiple sclerosis, the researchers looked at how the T cell repertoire shifted as pregnancy progressed.

V ends up 5 bases short and J 4 bases short, with an unmatched junction base count of 10. Including cysteine and phenylalanine, the CDR3 has 16 amino acids. CDR3 DNA is the only sequence kept; it has 48 bases, read in frame from the first base. According to the germline V gene, CDR1 reads SGHTA and CDR2 reads FQGNSA. Concerning this clone itself: There is no known antigen for this receptor. Base qualities were left out, and no much larger clone turns up one base away.

Libraries were built with the immunoSEQ multiplex PCR assay. Drawn from immuneACCESS, this table holds only the in-frame rearrangements with V and J called that TCRdb kept. Clones are partly lost; checked studies trace under half to an unresolved V gene and leave the rest unexplained. A total of over 60,000 clones appear in this sample, 91% of them only once. 0.29% of the sample lies in the top ten. This specimen was CD4+ T cells from peripheral blood mononuclear cells, taken in the third trimester of pregnancy. The V and J segments used are TRBV7-2 and TRBJ2-1; 8 bases in the middle match TRBD2. This clonotype originated in a female donor in good health, enrolled as a control in a pregnancy study. The CDR3 region reads CASSAQPAGVYNEQFF. DNA sequence: TGTGCCAGCAGCGCCCAGCCAGCGGGGGTTTACAATGAGCAGTTCTTC.